The clone carrying this T cell receptor (beta chain) was counted only a few times. Germline CDR1 and CDR2: SGHVS and FQNEAQ. The CDR3 runs 15 residues. V lost 4 bases and J lost 5, with 17 bases in between. This record comes from a study of technical replicates of blood from a handful of donors. Some clones are missing from TCRdb's copy, which holds only in-frame ones; the method was immunoSEQ multiplex PCR. Among over 70,000 clones listed, more than 85% were seen once. The V gene is TRBV7-8, the J gene TRBJ1-2; the D is unclear. The sequence derives from a human donor in good health. Some clones in this sample may be carry-over from other donors' samples. Sequenced sample: PBMCs. DNA for the CDR3: TGTGCCAGCAGCTCATTTAATCCTGGACTTTATGGCTACACCTTC. It translates to CASSSFNPGLYGYTF.